These 13 T cell receptor beta chains were all obtained from the same sample, sequenced in a study of shared clonotypes between healthy human individuals. Here immunoSEQ multiplex PCR was the method, and the copy in TCRdb shows in-frame clones only, minus some. The repertoire holds approximately 400,000 clones, with about 96% as singletons. Sample: memory CD8+ T cells sorted from blood. As for subset: CD45RO+ cells pooled with CCR7-negative TemRA cells. These receptors were taken from a man under 40 in good health.

The chain has TRBV28 and TRBJ2-1; TRBD1 aligns across 8 bases. V shed 7 bases and J 4 bases; nucleotides not matched to a gene: 18. CDR1 and CDR2 (germline): MDHEN, SYDVKM. CDR3 size: 18 residues. The CDR3 DNA follows: TGTGCCAGCAATTCTCCCGGACAGGGATCGGCTAGTTACAATGAGCAGTTCTTC. This gives the protein CASNSPGQGSASYNEQFF.

The chain uses TRBV19 and TRBJ2-1; D unresolved. There are 13 residues in the CDR3. Per the germline V gene, CDR1 is LNHDA and CDR2 is SQIVND (reference sequence). V gave up 3 bases and J gave up 9 bases, with 12 bases separating them. CDR3 in amino acids: CASSIMWGSEQFF. For the CDR3, the DNA is TGTGCCAGTAGTATTATGTGGGGTAGTGAGCAGTTCTTC.

The chain has TRBV6-1 and TRBJ1-2, with TRBD1 matching 9 bases. This CDR3 has 18 amino acids. Germline values: CDR1 MNHNS, CDR2 SASEGT. The J segment lost 4 bases and the V segment lost 1 base, leaving 13 bases of the junction unmatched. This CDR3 reads CASSEDVSQGAAVYGYTF. CDR3 DNA: TGTGCCAGCAGTGAAGATGTGTCACAGGGGGCGGCGGTCTATGGCTACACCTTC.

The chain's CDR3 is CASSAGLAGGWRTDTQYF. In DNA form, the CDR3 reads TGTGCCAGCAGCGCGGGACTAGCGGGAGGGTGGCGGACAGATACGCAGTATTTT. V gene TRBV7-9 combines with J gene TRBJ2-3; 16 bases fit TRBD2. The CDR3 runs 18 residues. V dropped 5 bases and J dropped 3; count of bases not matched to a gene: 8. Germline CDR1 SEHNR, CDR2 FQNEAQ (reference sequence). The variable domain in full, completed from reference TRBV7-9 and TRBJ2-3, reads DTGVSQNPRHKITKRGQNVTFRCDPISEHNRLYWYRQTLGQGPEFLTYFQNEAQLEKSRLLSDRFSAERPKGSFSTLEIQRTEQGDSAMYLCASSAGLAGGWRTDTQYFGPGTRLTVL.

Concerning this clone itself: The identical CDR3 is also encoded by other nucleotide sequences in the sample. The chain has TRBV5-4 and TRBJ1-1; D gene ambiguous. CDR3 length: 11 amino acids. Looked up from germline, CDR1 is SGHNT and CDR2 is YYREEE (reference sequence). Trimming took 1 base from V and 2 from J, leaving 0 bases between them. The CDR3 bases are TGTGCCAGCAGCTTGAACACTGAAGCTTTCTTT. Its translation is CASSLNTEAFF.

The gene calls are TRBV28 and TRBJ2-3; TRBD1 might be the D (5 bases). The CDR3 contains 13 residues. V was pared by 6 bases and J by 0 bases, with 7 bases between. Germline V gene sequence: CDR1 MDHEN, CDR2 SYDVKM. The CDR3 sequence is CASRTASTDTQYF. Written as DNA, the CDR3 is TGTGCCAGCAGGACAGCTAGCACAGATACGCAGTATTTT.

The chain links TRBV6-1 to TRBJ2-3; 10 bases fit TRBD2. CDR3 length: 15 residues. From germline, CDR1 is MNHNS and CDR2 SASEGT. V gave up 6 bases and J gave up 2 bases; unmatched junction bases: 5. The CDR3 spells CASRLAGRITDTQYF. CDR3 bases: TGTGCCAGCAGACTAGCGGGACGTATCACAGATACGCAGTATTTT.

This CDR3 reads CASSGTGGDEQYF. CDR3 coding DNA: TGTGCCAGCAGCGGGACAGGGGGCGACGAGCAGTACTTC. The chain carries TRBV7-2 and TRBJ2-7; 12 bases are a match to TRBD1. Germline lookup yields CDR1 SGHTA and CDR2 FQGNSA. CDR3 length: 13 amino acids. Trimming removed 5 bases from V and 5 bases from J; junction bases left unmatched: 1.

This rearrangement joins TRBV9 to TRBJ1-2; D gene uncertain. Germline CDR1 reads SGDLS; CDR2 reads YYNGEE. The germline V and J ends were trimmed by 0 bases and 0 bases, with 9 bases remaining between them. The CDR3 loop spans 15 amino acids. The CDR3 DNA is TGTGCCAGCAGCGTAGCGGGCAGGCCTAACTATGGCTACACCTTC. Its protein product is CASSVAGRPNYGYTF.

This clone was seen a single time. The chain recombines TRBV29-1 with TRBJ2-3; 7 bases agree with TRBD2. V gave up 3 bases and J gave up 2 bases; unmatched junction bases: 5. Germline-derived CDR1 and CDR2 are SQVTM and ANQGSEA. The CDR3 is 14 residues long. This chain's CDR3 is CSVDRGGITDTQYF. As DNA, the CDR3 is TGCAGCGTTGATAGGGGAGGGATCACAGATACGCAGTATTTT.

The gene calls are TRBV7-9 and TRBJ1-2, with TRBD1 identical over 8 bases. The CDR3 runs 14 residues. Trimming took 2 bases from V and 4 from J; bases not matched to a gene: 3. CDR1 is SEHNR, CDR2 FQNEAQ, per germline (reference sequence). CDR3 bases: TGTGCCAGCAGCTTAACGACAGGGGCCTATGGCTACACCTTC. It specifies CASSLTTGAYGYTF.

The V and J genes are TRBV19 and TRBJ1-5; D remains unclear. The length of the CDR3 is 13 residues. The V end lost 6 bases, the J end lost 2 bases, and 8 bases lay between the germline ends. Germline V gives CDR1 LNHDA, CDR2 SQIVND (reference sequence). The CDR3 sequence: CASRVGGNQPQHF. The CDR3 DNA reads as TGTGCCAGTAGGGTTGGGGGCAATCAGCCCCAGCATTTT.

The gene calls are TRBV6-5 and TRBJ1-1, with D maybe TRBD1 (5 bases). The CDR3 is 12 amino acids. Germline CDR1 MNHEY, CDR2 SVGAGI. V was trimmed by 4 bases and J by 4 bases, leaving 7 bases between them. The CDR3 protein is CASSSGGTEAFF. DNA for the CDR3: TGTGCCAGCAGTTCGGGGGGCACTGAAGCTTTCTTT.